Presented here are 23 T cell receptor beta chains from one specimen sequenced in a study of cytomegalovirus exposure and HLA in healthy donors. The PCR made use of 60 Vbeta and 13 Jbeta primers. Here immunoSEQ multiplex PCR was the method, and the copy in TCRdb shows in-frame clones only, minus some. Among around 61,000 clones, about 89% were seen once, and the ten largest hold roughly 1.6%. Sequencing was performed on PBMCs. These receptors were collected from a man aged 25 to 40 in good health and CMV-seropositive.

CDR3 nucleotides: TGTGCCAGCGGGGACAGGGGGCGAACGGAGGGCTACACCTTC. The encoded protein is CASGDRGRTEGYTF. The rearrangement links TRBV27 to TRBJ1-2, with TRBD1 matching 12 bases. CDR1 is MNHEY and CDR2 is SMNVEV in the germline V gene (reference sequence). J gave up 8 bases and V 8 bases, and 9 bases lay outside the gene matches. The CDR3 extends over 14 amino acids.

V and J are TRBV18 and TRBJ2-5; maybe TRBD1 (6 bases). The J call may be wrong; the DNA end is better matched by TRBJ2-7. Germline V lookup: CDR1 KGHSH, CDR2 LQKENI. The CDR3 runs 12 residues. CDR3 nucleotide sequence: TGTGCCAGCTCACGGACAGACTACGAGCAGTACTTC. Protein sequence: CASSRTDYEQYF.

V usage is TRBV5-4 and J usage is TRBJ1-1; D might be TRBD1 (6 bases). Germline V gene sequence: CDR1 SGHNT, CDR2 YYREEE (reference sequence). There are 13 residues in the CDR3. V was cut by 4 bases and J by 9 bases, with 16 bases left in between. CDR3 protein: CASSRNLRDKAFF. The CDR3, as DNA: TGTGCCAGCAGCCGTAACCTCCGGGACAAAGCTTTCTTT.

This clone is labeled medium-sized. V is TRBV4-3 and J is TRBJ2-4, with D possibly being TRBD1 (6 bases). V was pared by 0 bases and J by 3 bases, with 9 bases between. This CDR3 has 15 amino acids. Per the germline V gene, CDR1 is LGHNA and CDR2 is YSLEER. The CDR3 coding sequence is TGCGCCAGCAGCCAAGAAATACAGGGCAAAAACATTCAGTACTTC. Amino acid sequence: CASSQEIQGKNIQYF.

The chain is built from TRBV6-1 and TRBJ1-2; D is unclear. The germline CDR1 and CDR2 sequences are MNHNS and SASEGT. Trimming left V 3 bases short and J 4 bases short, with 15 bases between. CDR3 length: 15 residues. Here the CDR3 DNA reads TGTGCCAGCAGTGAGACAAGGGAGTTAGGCTATGGCTACACCTTC. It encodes CASSETRELGYGYTF.

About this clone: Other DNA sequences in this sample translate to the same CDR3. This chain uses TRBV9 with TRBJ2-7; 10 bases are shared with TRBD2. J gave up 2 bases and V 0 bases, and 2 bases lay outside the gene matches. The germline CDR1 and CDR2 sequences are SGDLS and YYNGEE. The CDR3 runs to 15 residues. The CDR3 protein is CASSVGTSGTYEQYF. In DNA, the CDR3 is TGTGCCAGCAGCGTAGGGACTAGCGGCACCTACGAGCAGTACTTC.

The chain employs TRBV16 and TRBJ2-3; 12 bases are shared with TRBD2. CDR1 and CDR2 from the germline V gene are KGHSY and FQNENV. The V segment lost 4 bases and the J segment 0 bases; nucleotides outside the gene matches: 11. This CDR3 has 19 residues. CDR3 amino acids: CASSPRLAGGPSSTDTQYF. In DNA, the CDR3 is TGTGCCAGCAGCCCTCGTCTAGCGGGAGGGCCCTCAAGCACAGATACGCAGTATTTT.

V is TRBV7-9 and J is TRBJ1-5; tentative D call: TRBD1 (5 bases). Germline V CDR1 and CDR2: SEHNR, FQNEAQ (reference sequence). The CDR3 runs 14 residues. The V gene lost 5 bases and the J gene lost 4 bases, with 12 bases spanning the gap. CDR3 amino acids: CASSPTAPNQPQHF. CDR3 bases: TGTGCCAGCAGCCCGACAGCACCAAATCAGCCCCAGCATTTT.

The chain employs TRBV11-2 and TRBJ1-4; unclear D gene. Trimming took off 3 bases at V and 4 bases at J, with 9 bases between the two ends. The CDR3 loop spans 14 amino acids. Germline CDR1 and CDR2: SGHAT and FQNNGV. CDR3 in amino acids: CASSLNSGNEKLFF. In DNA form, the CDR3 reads TGTGCCAGCAGCTTGAATTCGGGTAATGAAAAACTGTTTTTT.

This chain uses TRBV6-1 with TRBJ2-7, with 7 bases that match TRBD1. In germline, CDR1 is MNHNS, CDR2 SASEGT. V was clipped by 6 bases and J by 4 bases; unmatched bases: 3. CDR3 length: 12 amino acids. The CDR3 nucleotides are TGTGCCAGCAGCCTACAGGGGTACGAGCAGTACTTC. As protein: CASSLQGYEQYF.

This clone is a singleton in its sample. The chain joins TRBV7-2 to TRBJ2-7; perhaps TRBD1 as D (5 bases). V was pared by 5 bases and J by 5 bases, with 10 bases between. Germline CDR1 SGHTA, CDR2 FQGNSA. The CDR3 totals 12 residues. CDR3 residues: CASSDDSHEQYF. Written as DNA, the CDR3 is TGTGCCAGCAGCGATGACAGTCACGAGCAGTACTTC.

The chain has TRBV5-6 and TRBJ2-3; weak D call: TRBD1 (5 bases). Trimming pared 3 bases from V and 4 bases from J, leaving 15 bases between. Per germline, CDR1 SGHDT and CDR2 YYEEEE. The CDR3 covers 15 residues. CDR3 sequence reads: CASSSGAWGSDTQYF. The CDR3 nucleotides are TGTGCCAGCAGCTCCGGAGCCTGGGGCTCAGATACGCAGTATTTT.

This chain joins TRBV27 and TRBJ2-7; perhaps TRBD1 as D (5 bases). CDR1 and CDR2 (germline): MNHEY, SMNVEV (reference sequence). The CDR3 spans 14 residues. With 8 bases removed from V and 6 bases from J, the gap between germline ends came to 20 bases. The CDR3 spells CASGSQALVSEQYF. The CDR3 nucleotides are TGTGCCAGCGGTTCACAGGCTCTCGTGAGCGAGCAGTACTTC.

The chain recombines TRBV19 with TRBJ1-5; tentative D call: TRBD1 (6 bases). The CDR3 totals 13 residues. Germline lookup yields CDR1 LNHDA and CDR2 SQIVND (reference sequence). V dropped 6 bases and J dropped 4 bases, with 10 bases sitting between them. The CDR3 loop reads CASRQGRNQPQHF. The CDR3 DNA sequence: TGTGCCAGTAGACAGGGACGGAATCAGCCCCAGCATTTT. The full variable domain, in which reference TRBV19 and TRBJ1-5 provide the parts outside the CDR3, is DGGITQSPKYLFRKEGQNVTLSCEQNLNHDAMYWYRQDPGQGLRLIYYSQIVNDFQKGDIAEGYSVSREKKESFPLTVTSAQKNPTAFYLCASRQGRNQPQHFGDGTRLSIL.

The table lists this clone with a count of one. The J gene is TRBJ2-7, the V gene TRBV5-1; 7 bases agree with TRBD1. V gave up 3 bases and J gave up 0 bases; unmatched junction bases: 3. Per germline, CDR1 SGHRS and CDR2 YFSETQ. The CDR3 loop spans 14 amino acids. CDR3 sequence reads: CASSSRTGSYEQYF. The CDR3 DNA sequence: TGCGCCAGCAGCTCTAGGACAGGCTCCTACGAGCAGTACTTC. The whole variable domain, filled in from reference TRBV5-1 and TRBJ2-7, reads KAGVTQTPRYLIKTRGQQVTLSCSPISGHRSVSWYQQTPGQGLQFLFEYFSETQRNKGNFPGRFSGRQFSNSRSEMNVSTLELGDSALYLCASSSRTGSYEQYFGPGTRLTVT.

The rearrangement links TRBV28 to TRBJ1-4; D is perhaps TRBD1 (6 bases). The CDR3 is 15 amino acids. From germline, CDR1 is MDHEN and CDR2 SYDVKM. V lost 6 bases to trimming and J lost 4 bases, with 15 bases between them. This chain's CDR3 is CASSQTGPINEKLFF. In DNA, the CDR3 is TGTGCCAGCAGCCAAACAGGGCCAATTAATGAAAAACTGTTTTTT.

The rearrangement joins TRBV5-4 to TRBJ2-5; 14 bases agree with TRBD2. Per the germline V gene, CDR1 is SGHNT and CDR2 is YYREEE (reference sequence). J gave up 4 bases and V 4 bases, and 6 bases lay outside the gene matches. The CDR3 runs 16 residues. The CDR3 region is CASSPGLAGEGETQYF. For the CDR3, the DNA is TGTGCCAGCAGCCCGGGACTAGCGGGAGAAGGAGAGACCCAGTACTTC. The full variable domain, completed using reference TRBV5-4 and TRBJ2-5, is ETGVTQSPTHLIKTRGQQVTLRCSSQSGHNTVSWYQQALGQGPQFIFQYYREEENGRGNFPPRFSGLQFPNYSSELNVNALELDDSALYLCASSPGLAGEGETQYFGPGTRLLVL.

The chain's CDR3 is CARSLPRDTEAFF. CDR3 coding DNA: TGTGCCAGAAGCTTGCCCAGGGACACTGAAGCTTTCTTT. V and J are TRBV5-3 and TRBJ1-1; D is possibly TRBD1 (5 bases). Being an ORF, TRBV5-3 has a function that is uncertain. Trimming removed 1 base at V and 3 bases at J, with 7 bases between. The length of the CDR3 is 13 residues.

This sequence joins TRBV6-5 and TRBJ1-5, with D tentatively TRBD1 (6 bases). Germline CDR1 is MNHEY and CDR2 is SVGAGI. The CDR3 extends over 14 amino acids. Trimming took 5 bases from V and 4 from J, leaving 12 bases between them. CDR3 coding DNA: TGTGCCAGCAGTAGAAGGGGGAATAATCAGCCCCAGCATTTT. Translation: CASSRRGNNQPQHF.

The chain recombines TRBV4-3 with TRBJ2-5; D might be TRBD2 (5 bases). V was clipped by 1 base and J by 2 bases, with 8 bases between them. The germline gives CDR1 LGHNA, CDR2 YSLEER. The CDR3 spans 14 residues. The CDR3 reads CASSQGGAQETQYF. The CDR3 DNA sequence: TGCGCCAGCAGCCAAGGGGGAGCTCAAGAGACCCAGTACTTC.

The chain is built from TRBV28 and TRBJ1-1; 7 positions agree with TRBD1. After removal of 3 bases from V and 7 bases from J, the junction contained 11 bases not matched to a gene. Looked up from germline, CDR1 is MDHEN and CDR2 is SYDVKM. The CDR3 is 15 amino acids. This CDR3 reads CASSFEQGNWGEAFF. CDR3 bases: TGTGCCAGCAGTTTCGAACAGGGGAATTGGGGTGAAGCTTTCTTT. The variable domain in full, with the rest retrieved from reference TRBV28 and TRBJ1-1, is DVKVTQSSRYLVKRTGEKVFLECVQDMDHENMFWYRQDPGLGLRLIYFSYDVKMKEKGDIPEGYSVSREKKERFSLILESASTNQTSMYLCASSFEQGNWGEAFFGQGTRLTVV.

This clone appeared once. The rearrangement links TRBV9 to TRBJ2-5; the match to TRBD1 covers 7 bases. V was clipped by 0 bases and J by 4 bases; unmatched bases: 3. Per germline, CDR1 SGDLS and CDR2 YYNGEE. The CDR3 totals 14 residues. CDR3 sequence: CASSVERGPETQYF. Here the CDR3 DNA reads TGTGCCAGCAGCGTAGAGAGGGGGCCAGAGACCCAGTACTTC.

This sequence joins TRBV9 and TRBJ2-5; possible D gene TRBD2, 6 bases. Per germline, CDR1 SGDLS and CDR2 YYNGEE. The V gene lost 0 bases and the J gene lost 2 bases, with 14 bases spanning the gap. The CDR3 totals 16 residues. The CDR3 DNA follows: TGTGCCAGCAGCGTAGGTTCGGGAGTCATACAAGAGACCCAGTACTTC. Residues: CASSVGSGVIQETQYF.